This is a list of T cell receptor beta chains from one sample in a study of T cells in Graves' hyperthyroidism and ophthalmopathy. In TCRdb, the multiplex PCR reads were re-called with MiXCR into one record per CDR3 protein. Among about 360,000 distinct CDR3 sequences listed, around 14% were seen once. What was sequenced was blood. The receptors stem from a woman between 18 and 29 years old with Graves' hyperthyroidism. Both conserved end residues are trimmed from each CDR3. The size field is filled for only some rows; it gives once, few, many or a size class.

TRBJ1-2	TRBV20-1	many	STDRRDGYT
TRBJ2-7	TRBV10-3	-	AISDMGGGYEQY
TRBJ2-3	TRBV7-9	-	ASSPGRASSSTDTQY
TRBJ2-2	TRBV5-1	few	ASSLVMTNTGELF
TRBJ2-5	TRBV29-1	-	SVEDGGETQY
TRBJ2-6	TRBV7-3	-	ASSPSDRVGLSGANVLT
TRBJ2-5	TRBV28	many	ASSSTGPDRAKETQY
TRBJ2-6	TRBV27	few	ASIAQAGAGANVLT
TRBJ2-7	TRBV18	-	ASSPAGSSYKQY
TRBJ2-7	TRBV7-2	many	ASSFPLAGGPYEQY
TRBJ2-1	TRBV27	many	ASSVGSTYNEQF
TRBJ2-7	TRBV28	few	ASGGWTGSTYEQY
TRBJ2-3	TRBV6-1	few	ASTPDGRDTQY
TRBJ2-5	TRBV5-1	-	ASSSTSGSPETQY
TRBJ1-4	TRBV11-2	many	ASSPRTGRVEKLF
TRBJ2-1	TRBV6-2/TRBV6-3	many	ASSYEVVLGGKFDEQF
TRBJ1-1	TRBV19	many	ATRGGGGAEAF
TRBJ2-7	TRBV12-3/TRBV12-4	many	ASRRDQYYEQY
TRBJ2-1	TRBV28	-	ASSSTGTSGGRDEQF
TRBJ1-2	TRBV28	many	ASLGPSEWRTNYGYT
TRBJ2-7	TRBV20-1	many	SAPHDTTYEQY
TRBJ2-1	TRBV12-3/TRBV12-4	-	ASSFLAGRSEQF
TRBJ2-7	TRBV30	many	AWKRDSYEQY
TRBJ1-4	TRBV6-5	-	ASSSGPINERLF
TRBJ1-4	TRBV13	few	ASSSRRDTDEKLF
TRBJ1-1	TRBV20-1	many	SASTAGGTEAF
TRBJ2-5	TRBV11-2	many	ASSLVAGGETQY
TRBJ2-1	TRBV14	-	ASSQVRALHNEQF
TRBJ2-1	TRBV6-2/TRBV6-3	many	ASTETGGEQF
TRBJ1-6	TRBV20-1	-	SARVGQGGSPLH
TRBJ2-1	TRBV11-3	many	ASSLGGGSLYNEQF
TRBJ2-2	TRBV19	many	ASSSRTGTNTGELF
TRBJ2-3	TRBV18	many	ASSPQDAGPTDTQY
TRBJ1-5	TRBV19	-	ASGLSQH
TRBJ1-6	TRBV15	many	ATSRDWGPSNSPLH
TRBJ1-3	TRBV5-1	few	ASSPATAPGNTIY
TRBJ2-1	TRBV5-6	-	ASSLIQDNEQS
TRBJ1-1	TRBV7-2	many	ASSVAPGQTTEAF
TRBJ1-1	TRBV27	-	ASSLAGGLLYTEAF
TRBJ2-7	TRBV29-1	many	SARGNSYEQY